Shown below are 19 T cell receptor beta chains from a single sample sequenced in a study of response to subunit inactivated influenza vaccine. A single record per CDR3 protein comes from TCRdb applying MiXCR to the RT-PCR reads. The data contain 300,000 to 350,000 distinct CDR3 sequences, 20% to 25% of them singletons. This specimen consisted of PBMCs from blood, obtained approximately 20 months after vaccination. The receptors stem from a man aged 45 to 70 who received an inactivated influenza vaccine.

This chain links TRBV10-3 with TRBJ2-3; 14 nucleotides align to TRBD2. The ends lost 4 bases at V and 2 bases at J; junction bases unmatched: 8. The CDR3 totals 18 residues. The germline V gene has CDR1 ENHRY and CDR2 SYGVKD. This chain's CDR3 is CAISAGTSGGSNTDTQYF. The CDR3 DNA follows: TGTGCCATCAGTGCAGGGACTAGCGGGGGTTCCAACACAGATACGCAGTATTTT.

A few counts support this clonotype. This CDR3 is CASSGGPSDEQFF. The CDR3 DNA is TGTGCCAGCAGCGGAGGTCCCTCCGACGAGCAGTTCTTC. V usage is TRBV9 and J usage is TRBJ2-1; D gene ambiguous. V dropped 3 bases and J dropped 10 bases, with 14 bases sitting between them. In germline, CDR1 is SGDLS, CDR2 YYNGEE. CDR3 length: 13 amino acids.

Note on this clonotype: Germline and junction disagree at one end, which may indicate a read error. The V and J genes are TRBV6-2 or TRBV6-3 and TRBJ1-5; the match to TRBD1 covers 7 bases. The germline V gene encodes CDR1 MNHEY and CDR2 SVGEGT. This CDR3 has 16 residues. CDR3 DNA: TGTGCCAGCAGCCTTACCGGGACAGCCTTCAATCAGGCCCAGCATTTT. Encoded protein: CASSLTGTAFNQAQHF.

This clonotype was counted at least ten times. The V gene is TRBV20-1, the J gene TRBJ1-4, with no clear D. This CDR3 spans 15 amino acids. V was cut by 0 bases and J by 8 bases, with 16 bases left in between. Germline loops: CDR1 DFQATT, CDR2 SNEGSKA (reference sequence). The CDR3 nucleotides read TGCAGTGCTAGAGATCAGGTGGTGACCAGGGAAAAACTGTTTTTT. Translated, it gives CSARDQVVTREKLFF.

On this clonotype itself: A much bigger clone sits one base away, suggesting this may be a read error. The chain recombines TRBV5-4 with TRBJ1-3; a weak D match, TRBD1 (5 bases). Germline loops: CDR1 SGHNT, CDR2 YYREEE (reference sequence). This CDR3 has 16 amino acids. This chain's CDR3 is CASSWAGTNSGNAIYF. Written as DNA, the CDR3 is TGTGCCAGCAGCTGGGCCGGGACTAACTCTGGAAACGCCATATATTTT.

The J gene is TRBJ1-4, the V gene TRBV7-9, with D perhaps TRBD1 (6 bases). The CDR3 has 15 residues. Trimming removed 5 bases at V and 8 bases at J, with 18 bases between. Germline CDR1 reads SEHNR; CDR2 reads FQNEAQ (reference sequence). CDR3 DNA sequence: TGTGCCAGCAGCGACCTGTTCGGGGGCGGAGAAAAACTGTTTTTT. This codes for CASSDLFGGGEKLFF.

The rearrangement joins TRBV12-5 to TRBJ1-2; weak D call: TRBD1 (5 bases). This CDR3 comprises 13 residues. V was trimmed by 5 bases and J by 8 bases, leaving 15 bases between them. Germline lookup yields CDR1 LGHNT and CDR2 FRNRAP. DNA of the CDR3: TGTGCTAGTGGTCCGGGGAGGGGTGACGGCTACACCTTC. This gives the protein CASGPGRGDGYTF.

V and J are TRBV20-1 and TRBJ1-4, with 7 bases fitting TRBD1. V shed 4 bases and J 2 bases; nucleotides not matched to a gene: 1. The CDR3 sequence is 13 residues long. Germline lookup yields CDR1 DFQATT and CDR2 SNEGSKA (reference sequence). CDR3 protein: CSAKGATNEKLFF. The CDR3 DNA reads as TGCAGTGCTAAGGGGGCGACTAATGAAAAACTGTTTTTT.

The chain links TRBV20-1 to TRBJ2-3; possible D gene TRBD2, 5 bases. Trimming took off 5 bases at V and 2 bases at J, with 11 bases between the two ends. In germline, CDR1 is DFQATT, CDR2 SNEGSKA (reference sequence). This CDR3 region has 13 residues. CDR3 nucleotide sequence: TGCAGTGCTGGAAGGGAGACCACAGATACGCAGTATTTT. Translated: CSAGRETTDTQYF.

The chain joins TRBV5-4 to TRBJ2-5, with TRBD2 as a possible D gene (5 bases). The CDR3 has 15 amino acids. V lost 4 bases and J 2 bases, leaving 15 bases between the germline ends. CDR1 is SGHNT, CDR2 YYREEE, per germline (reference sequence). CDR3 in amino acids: CASSREPQQQETQYF. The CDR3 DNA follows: TGTGCCAGCAGCCGGGAACCACAGCAGCAAGAGACCCAGTACTTC. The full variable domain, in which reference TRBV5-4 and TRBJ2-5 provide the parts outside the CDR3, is ETGVTQSPTHLIKTRGQQVTLRCSSQSGHNTVSWYQQALGQGPQFIFQYYREEENGRGNFPPRFSGLQFPNYSSELNVNALELDDSALYLCASSREPQQQETQYFGPGTRLLVL.

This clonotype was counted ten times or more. The chain's CDR3 is CASSLLGDLLHF. The CDR3 DNA sequence: TGTGCCAGCAGTTTATTGGGTGACCTCCTCCACTTT. This chain connects TRBV28 to TRBJ1-6; D unclear. Trimming removed 1 base at V and 15 bases at J, with 10 bases between. The germline CDR1 and CDR2 sequences are MDHEN and SYDVKM. The CDR3 has 12 amino acids. The full variable domain, in which reference TRBV28 and TRBJ1-6 provide the parts outside the CDR3, is DVKVTQSSRYLVKRTGEKVFLECVQDMDHENMFWYRQDPGLGLRLIYFSYDVKMKEKGDIPEGYSVSREKKERFSLILESASTNQTSMYLCASSLLGDLLHFGNGTRLTVT.

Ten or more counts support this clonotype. CDR3 DNA: TGTGCCAGCAGCTTAGTATGGACTAGCGGGACCCCGAAGCAGTATTTT. Protein product: CASSLVWTSGTPKQYF. The chain joins TRBV13 to TRBJ2-3; 12 positions agree with TRBD2. CDR1 PRHDT and CDR2 FYEKMQ come from the germline V gene (reference sequence). The CDR3 covers 16 residues. The J segment lost 11 bases and the V segment lost 1 base, leaving 10 bases of the junction unmatched.

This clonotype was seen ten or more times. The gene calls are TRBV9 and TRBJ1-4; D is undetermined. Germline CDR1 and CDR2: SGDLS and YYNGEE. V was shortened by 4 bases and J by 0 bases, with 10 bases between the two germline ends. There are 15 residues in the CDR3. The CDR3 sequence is CASSPLQTTNEKLFF. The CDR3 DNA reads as TGTGCCAGCAGCCCATTGCAAACAACTAATGAAAAACTGTTTTTT. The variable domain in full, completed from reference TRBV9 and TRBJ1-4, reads DSGVTQTPKHLITATGQRVTLRCSPRSGDLSVYWYQQSLDQGLQFLIQYYNGEERAKGNILERFSAQQFPDLHSELNLSSLELGDSALYFCASSPLQTTNEKLFFGSGTQLSVL.

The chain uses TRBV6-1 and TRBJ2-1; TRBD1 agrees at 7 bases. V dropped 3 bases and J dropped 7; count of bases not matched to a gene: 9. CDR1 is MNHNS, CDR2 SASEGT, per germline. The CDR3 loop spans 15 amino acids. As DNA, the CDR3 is TGTGCCAGCAGTGAGGGACACTCCAGGGGGAATGAGCAGTTCTTC. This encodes CASSEGHSRGNEQFF.

The CDR3 protein is CAWSLPIWDRDYNEQFF. CDR3 sequence (DNA): TGTGCCTGGAGCCTACCCATCTGGGACAGGGACTACAATGAGCAGTTCTTC. The chain carries TRBV30 and TRBJ2-1; 9 bases agree with TRBD1. J lost 3 bases, V lost 3 bases, and 12 bases had no gene match. Germline V lookup: CDR1 GTSNPN, CDR2 SVGIG (reference sequence). The CDR3 has 17 amino acids.

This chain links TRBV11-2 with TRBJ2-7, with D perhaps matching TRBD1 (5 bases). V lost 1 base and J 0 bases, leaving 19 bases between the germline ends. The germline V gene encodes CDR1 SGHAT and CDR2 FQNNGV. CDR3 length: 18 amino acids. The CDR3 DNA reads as TGTGCCAGCAGCTTAGGCCCTCTCAGACAGTCAAGCTCCTACGAGCAGTACTTC. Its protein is CASSLGPLRQSSSYEQYF.

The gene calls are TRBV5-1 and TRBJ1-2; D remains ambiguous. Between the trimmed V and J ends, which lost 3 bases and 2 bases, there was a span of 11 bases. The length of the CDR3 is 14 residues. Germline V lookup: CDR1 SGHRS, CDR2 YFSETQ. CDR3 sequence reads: CASSYPDGNYGYTF. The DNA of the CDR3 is TGCGCCAGCAGCTACCCCGACGGAAACTATGGCTACACCTTC.

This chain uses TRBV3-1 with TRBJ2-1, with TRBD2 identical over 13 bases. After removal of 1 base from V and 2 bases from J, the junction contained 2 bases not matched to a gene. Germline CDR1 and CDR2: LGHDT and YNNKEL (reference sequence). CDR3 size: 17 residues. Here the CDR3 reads CASSQGGLAGTYNEQFF. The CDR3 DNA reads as TGTGCCAGCAGCCAAGGGGGACTAGCGGGAACCTACAATGAGCAGTTCTTC.

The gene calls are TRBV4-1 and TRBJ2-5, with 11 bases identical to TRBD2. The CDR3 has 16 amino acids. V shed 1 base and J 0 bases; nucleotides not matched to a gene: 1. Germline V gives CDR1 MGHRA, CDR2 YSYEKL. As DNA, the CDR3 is TGCGCCAGCAGCCAAGGGACTAGCGGGTACCAAGAGACCCAGTACTTC. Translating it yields CASSQGTSGYQETQYF.